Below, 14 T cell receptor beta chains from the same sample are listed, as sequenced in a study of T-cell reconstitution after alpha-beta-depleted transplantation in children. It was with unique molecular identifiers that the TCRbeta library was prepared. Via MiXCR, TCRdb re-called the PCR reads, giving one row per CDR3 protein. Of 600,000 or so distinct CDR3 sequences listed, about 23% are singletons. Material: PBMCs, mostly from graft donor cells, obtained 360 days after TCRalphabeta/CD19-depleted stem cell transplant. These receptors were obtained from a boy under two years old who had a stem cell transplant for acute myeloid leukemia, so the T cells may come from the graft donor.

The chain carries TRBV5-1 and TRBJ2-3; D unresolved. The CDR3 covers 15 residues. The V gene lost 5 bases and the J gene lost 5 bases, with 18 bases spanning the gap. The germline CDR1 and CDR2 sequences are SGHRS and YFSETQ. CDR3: CASSSPASERDTQYF. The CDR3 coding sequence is TGCGCCAGCAGTTCCCCAGCCTCAGAGCGAGATACGCAGTATTTT.

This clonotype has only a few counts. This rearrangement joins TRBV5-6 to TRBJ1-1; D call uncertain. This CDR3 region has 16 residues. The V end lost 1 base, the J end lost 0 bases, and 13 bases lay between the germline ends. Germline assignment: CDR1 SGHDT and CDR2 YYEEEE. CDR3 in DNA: TGTGCCAGCAGCTTGTATCTGGGCGAGATGAACACTGAAGCTTTCTTT. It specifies CASSLYLGEMNTEAFF.

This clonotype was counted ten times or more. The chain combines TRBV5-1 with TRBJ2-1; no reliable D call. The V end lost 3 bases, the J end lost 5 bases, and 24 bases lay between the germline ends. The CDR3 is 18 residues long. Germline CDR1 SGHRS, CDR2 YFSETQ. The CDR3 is CASSSPPRLPGDHNEQFF. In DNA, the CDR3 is TGCGCCAGCAGCTCCCCCCCCAGACTTCCCGGAGACCACAATGAGCAGTTCTTC. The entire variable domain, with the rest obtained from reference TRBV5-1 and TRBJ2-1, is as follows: KAGVTQTPRYLIKTRGQQVTLSCSPISGHRSVSWYQQTPGQGLQFLFEYFSETQRNKGNFPGRFSGRQFSNSRSEMNVSTLELGDSALYLCASSSPPRLPGDHNEQFFGPGTRLTVL.

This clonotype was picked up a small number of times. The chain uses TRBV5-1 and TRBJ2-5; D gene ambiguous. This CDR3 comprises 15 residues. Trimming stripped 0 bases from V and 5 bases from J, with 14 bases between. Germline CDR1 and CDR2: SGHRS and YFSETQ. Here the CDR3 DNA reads TGCGCCAGCAGCTTGGATCTCGGCCTACGGGAGACCCAGTACTTC. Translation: CASSLDLGLRETQYF.

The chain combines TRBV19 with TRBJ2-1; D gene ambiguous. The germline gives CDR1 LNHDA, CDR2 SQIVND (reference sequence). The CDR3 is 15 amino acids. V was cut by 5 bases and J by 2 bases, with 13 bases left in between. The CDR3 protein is CASSRARTTYNEQFF. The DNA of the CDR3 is TGTGCCAGTAGTCGCGCCCGGACCACCTACAATGAGCAGTTCTTC.

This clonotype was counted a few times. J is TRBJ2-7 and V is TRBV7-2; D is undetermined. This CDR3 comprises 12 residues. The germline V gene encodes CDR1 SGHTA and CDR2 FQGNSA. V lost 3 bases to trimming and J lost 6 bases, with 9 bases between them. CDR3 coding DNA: TGTGCCAGCAGCTTGGAACCCTTCGAGCAGTACGTC. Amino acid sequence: CASSLEPFEQYV.

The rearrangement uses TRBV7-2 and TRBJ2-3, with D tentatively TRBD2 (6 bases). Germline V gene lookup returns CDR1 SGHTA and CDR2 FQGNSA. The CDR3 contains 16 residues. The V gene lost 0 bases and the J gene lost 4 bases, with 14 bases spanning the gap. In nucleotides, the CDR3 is TGTGCCAGCAGCTTAGCGGCGGGAAGGAGGGCAGATACGCAGTATTTT. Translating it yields CASSLAAGRRADTQYF. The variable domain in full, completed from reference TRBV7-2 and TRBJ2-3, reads GAGVSQSPSNKVTEKGKDVELRCDPISGHTALYWYRQSLGQGLEFLIYFQGNSAPDKSGLPSDRFSAERTGGSVSTLTIQRTQQEDSAVYLCASSLAAGRRADTQYFGPGTRLTVL.

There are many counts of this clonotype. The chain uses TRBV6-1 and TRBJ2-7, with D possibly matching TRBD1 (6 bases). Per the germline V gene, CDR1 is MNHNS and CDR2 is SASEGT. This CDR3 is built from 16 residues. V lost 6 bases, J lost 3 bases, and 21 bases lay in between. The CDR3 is CASRRGVGTPGYEQYF. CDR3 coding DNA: TGTGCCAGCAGAAGGGGTGTCGGGACACCCGGCTACGAGCAGTACTTC.

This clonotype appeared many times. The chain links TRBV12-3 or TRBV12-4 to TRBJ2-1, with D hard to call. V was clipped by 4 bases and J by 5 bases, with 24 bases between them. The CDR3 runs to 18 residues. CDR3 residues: CASSSLSPSHGQNNEQFF. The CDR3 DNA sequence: TGTGCCAGCAGTTCTTTGTCCCCATCCCATGGGCAGAACAATGAGCAGTTCTTC.

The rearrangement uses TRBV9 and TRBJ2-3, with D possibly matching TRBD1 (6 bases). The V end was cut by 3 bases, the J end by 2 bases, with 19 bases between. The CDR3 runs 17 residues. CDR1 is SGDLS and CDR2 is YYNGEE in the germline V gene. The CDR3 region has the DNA TGTGCCAGCAGCGCGATGGGGCTGGGGGCCTACACAGATACGCAGTATTTT. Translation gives CASSAMGLGAYTDTQYF.

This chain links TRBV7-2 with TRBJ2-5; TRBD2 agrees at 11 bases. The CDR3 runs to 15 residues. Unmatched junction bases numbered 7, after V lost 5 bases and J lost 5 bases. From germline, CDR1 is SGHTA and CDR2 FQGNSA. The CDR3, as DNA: TGTGCCAGCAGCCCCGCTAGCGGGGGGATTGAGACCCAGTACTTC. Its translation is CASSPASGGIETQYF. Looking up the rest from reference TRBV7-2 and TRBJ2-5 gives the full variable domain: GAGVSQSPSNKVTEKGKDVELRCDPISGHTALYWYRQSLGQGLEFLIYFQGNSAPDKSGLPSDRFSAERTGGSVSTLTIQRTQQEDSAVYLCASSPASGGIETQYFGPGTRLLVL.

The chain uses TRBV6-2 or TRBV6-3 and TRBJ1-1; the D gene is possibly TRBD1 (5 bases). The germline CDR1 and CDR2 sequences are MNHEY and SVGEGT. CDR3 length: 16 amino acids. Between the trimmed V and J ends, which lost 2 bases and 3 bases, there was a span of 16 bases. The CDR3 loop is CASSYGAKNGDTEAFF. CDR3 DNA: TGTGCCAGCAGTTACGGGGCGAAGAACGGGGACACTGAAGCTTTCTTT.

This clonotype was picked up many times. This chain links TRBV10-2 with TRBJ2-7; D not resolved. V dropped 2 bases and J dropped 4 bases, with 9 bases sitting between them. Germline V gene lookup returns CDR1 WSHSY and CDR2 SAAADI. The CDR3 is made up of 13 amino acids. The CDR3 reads CASSETPRYEQYV. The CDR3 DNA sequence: TGCGCCAGCAGTGAGACCCCGCGGTACGAGCAGTACGTC.

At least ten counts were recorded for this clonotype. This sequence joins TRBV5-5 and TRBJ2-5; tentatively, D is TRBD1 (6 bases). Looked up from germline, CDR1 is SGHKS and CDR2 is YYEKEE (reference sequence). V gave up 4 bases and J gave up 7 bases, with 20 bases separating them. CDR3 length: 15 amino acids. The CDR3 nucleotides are TGTGCCAGCAGCAACGGACAGCATCCGGTTTTGACCCAGTACTTC. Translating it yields CASSNGQHPVLTQYF.